This is a list of T cell receptor beta chains from one sample in a study of T cells in Graves' hyperthyroidism and ophthalmopathy. Each CDR3 protein is one row after TCRdb ran MiXCR on the multiplex PCR reads. The sample lists a few hundred thousand distinct CDR3 sequences, more than 12% occurring once. The sample taken for sequencing was blood. The receptor set was obtained from a woman in her twenties or thirties with Graves' hyperthyroidism. The CDR3 runs from the conserved cysteine through the conserved F or W. D genes are given only for firm matches. Where a row states a size, it is once, few, many or the class of an expanded clone; other rows omit it.

D	length	V	J	size	DNA	CDR3
-	14	TRBV6-4	TRBJ1-4	-	TGTGCCAGCAGTGTTAGGACGGCCAATGAAAAACTGTTTTTT	CASSVRTANEKLFF
-	13	TRBV7-9	TRBJ2-7	few	TGTGCCAGCAGCTCGGACAACTCCTACGAGCAGTACTTC	CASSSDNSYEQYF
TRBD2	16	TRBV20-1	TRBJ2-5	-	TGCAGGACTAGAGGACTAGCGGGATCGTTAGGAGAGACCCAGTACTTC	CRTRGLAGSLGETQYF
TRBD1	20	TRBV28	TRBJ1-5	many	TGTGCCAGCAGTACACCATACCGGGACAGGGAACGATTTGGCAATCAGCCCCAGCATTTT	CASSTPYRDRERFGNQPQHF
-	13	TRBV12-3/TRBV12-4	TRBJ1-5	many	TGTGCCAGCCGGCAGGGAGTAGATCAGCCCCAGCATTTT	CASRQGVDQPQHF
-	12	TRBV5-6	TRBJ2-2	many	TGTGCCAGCAGCTGGGATCAGGGGGAGCTGTTTTTT	CASSWDQGELFF
-	15	TRBV30	TRBJ2-1	many	TGTGCCTGGACAATAGCGCCAAGCTCCTACAATGAGCAGTTCTTC	CAWTIAPSSYNEQFF
-	13	TRBV19	TRBJ2-7	-	TGTGCCAGTAGTATCCAGTATACCTACGAGCAGTACTTC	CASSIQYTYEQYF
-	13	TRBV5-1	TRBJ2-7	few	TGCGCCAGCGGCCGGGACAACGCCTACGAGCAGTACTTC	CASGRDNAYEQYF
TRBD1	16	TRBV12-3/TRBV12-4	TRBJ1-4	many	TGTGCCAGCAGTCGTCTTAAGGGGGCTAATAATGAGAAACTGTTTTTT	CASSRLKGANNEKLFF
TRBD1	14	TRBV6-2/TRBV6-3	TRBJ2-2	-	TGTGCCAGCAGTTACACACAGGGGGCCGGGGAGCTGTTTTTT	CASSYTQGAGELFF
-	14	TRBV15	TRBJ1-1	-	TGTGCCACCAGCAACAGGGTGGTAGGCACTGAAGCTTTCTTT	CATSNRVVGTEAFF
TRBD1	16	TRBV4-1	TRBJ2-7	-	TGCGCCAGCAGCCCCTCAGGGGGGACAGGGAGGAACGAGCAGTACTTC	CASSPSGGTGRNEQYF
-	13	TRBV11-1	TRBJ2-3	many	TGTGCCAGCAGCTTAGACATCACAGATACGCAGTATTTT	CASSLDITDTQYF
TRBD2	16	TRBV9	TRBJ2-1	-	TGTGCCAGCAGCGTAGCTGGGCTAGCGGGAGTGGGTGAGCAGTTCTTC	CASSVAGLAGVGEQFF